Listed below are T cell receptor beta chains from one sample, sequenced in a study of molecular identifiers for immune sequencing clone quantification. TCRdb re-called the PCR reads through MiXCR, storing one row per CDR3 protein. Of some 320,000 distinct CDR3 sequences in the sample, about 22% were seen once. Source material: naive CD8+ T cells from blood, with Jurkat cell RNA spiked in. These receptors were collected from a human donor in good health. Some libraries in this study had Jurkat cell RNA spiked in. Each CDR3 is given with its conserved first and last residue. Each record gives: D gene, V gene, J gene, clone size, CDR3 DNA, CDR3 protein. The D gene is left open where the match is weak. Clone sizes are given selectively: once, few, many, or a class where the clone is expanded.

>TRBD1|TRBV5-1|TRBJ1-1|many
TGCGCCAGCAGCTTGGTGGGACAGACGAACACTGAAGCTTTCTTT
CASSLVGQTNTEAFF
>TRBD2|TRBV12-3/TRBV12-4|TRBJ2-3|many
TGTGCCAGCAGTTCTTCCTGGGAGGGCCAGGATACGCAGTATTTT
CASSSSWEGQDTQYF
>.|TRBV12-3/TRBV12-4|TRBJ2-4|many
TGTGCCAGCACTCAAAGCGCCAGCACGGCGCGAGCAGCCAAAAACATTCAGTACTTC
CASTQSASTARAAKNIQYF
>.|TRBV10-3|TRBJ1-1|few
TGTGCCATCAGAGGTATCACAGCAGCGAACACTGAAGCTTTCTTT
CAIRGITAANTEAFF
>.|TRBV2|TRBJ1-2|many
TGTGCCAGTCAAGGACAGCAAAGATCTAACTATGGCTACACCTTC
CASQGQQRSNYGYTF
>.|TRBV5-1|TRBJ2-1|many
TGCGCCAGCAGCTCAACTCCCGGGTCATACAATGAGCAGTTCTTC
CASSSTPGSYNEQFF
>.|TRBV10-3|TRBJ1-1|few
TGTGCCATCAGCGGGGAGAACACTGAAGCTTTCTTT
CAISGENTEAFF
>.|TRBV10-3|TRBJ1-5|.
TGTGCCATCAGTGAGTCTACAGATACGCAGCATTTT
CAISESTDTQHF
>.|TRBV20-1|TRBJ2-7|many
TGCAGTGCTAGAGGCGGTAGCTCTGGCTACCAGCTCTCCTACGAGCAGTACTTC
CSARGGSSGYQLSYEQYF
>.|TRBV27|TRBJ2-7|.
TGTGCCAGCGGTCCCCGAATCGGGGACTACGAGCAGTACTTC
CASGPRIGDYEQYF
>.|TRBV6-5|TRBJ2-7|.
TGTGCCAGCAGTTACTCTTCTCCCCTTGCCTACGAGCAGTACTTC
CASSYSSPLAYEQYF
>TRBD2|TRBV7-9|TRBJ2-3|many
TGTGCCAGCAGCTCCCACAAATCACTAGCGGGGAAGATAGATACGCAGTATTTT
CASSSHKSLAGKIDTQYF
>.|TRBV9|TRBJ1-1|few
TGTGCCAGCAGCGTAGCGGCACGCGATAGCACTGAAGCTTTCTTT
CASSVAARDSTEAFF
>TRBD1|TRBV7-6|TRBJ2-5|many
TGTGCCAGCAGCTTATCAGGGGGCCGGAGAGAGACCCAGTACTTC
CASSLSGGRRETQYF
>.|TRBV20-1|TRBJ2-7|many
TGCAGTGCTCCAGATGTGGGCTACGAGCAGTACTTC
CSAPDVGYEQYF
>TRBD2|TRBV3-1|TRBJ2-5|.
TGTGCCAGCAGCCAGCACGAAGGACTAGCGGGTTTCGATGAGACCCAGTACTTC
CASSQHEGLAGFDETQYF
>.|TRBV6-5|TRBJ2-7|.
TGTGCCAGCAGTTACTCCGGGTTTAGCTCCTACGAGCGGTACTTC
CASSYSGFSSYERYF
>.|TRBV25-1|TRBJ2-1|.
TGTGCCAGCAGTGTATCGAGGTTAGCTAGTCCCTACAATGAGCAGTTCTTC
CASSVSRLASPYNEQFF
>.|TRBV3-1|TRBJ2-7|many
TGTGCCAGCAGCCAGACCGGGATCGCCCTAAGCTCCTACGAGCAGTACTTC
CASSQTGIALSSYEQYF
>.|TRBV30|TRBJ2-7|many
TGTGCCTGGAGTATGTCAGTATCGCGCGAGCAGTACTTC
CAWSMSVSREQYF
>TRBD1|TRBV3-1|TRBJ1-2|.
TGTGCCAGCAGCCAAGGGACAGGGAACTATGGCTACACCTTC
CASSQGTGNYGYTF
>.|TRBV27|TRBJ2-7|few
TGTGCCAGCAGTTCTCGCGTCGACGCCTACGAGCAGTACTTC
CASSSRVDAYEQYF
>.|TRBV27|TRBJ1-1|many
TGTGCCACCATGGTTCAGACTGGGACCGAAGCTTTCTTT
CATMVQTGTEAFF
>TRBD1|TRBV30|TRBJ2-2|many
TGTGCCTGGGGGGCCCGGGACAGTTTCACCGGGGAGCTGTTTTTT
CAWGARDSFTGELFF
>.|TRBV7-9|TRBJ2-7|few
TGTGCCAGCAGCTTAGAAGGGGGGCGACGGTCCTACGAGCAGTACTTC
CASSLEGGRRSYEQYF
>TRBD2|TRBV4-2|TRBJ2-3|.
TGTGCCAGCAGCCCCTGGACTAGCGGCCCAAGGAGCACAGATACGCAGTATTTT
CASSPWTSGPRSTDTQYF
>.|TRBV14|TRBJ2-2|.
TGTGCCAGCAGCGAGGTGAACACCGGGGAGCTGTTTTTT
CASSEVNTGELFF
>.|TRBV7-3|TRBJ2-3|many
TGTGCCAGCAGCTTAGTCTCAGGCACAGATACGCAGTATTTT
CASSLVSGTDTQYF
>TRBD2|TRBV5-1|TRBJ2-5|many
TGCGCCAGCAGCTTGGAAATAGCGGGAGGGTACCAAGAGACCCAGTACTTC
CASSLEIAGGYQETQYF
>.|TRBV3-2|TRBJ2-7|few
TGTGCCAGCAGCCGCCCAGGGCTCTCCTACGAGCAGTACTTC
CASSRPGLSYEQYF
>.|TRBV12-3/TRBV12-4|TRBJ2-2|many
TGTGCCACCGGGAGCGTGGGGAACACCGGGGAGCTGTTTTTT
CATGSVGNTGELFF
>.|TRBV7-2|TRBJ2-3|many
TGTGCCAGCAGCTTATGGTATAGGGTGGCAGATACGCAGTATTTT
CASSLWYRVADTQYF
>TRBD1|TRBV12-3/TRBV12-4|TRBJ2-7|few
TGTGCCAGCAGCCTAGGGACAGGGGGGAGCGAGCAGTACTTC
CASSLGTGGSEQYF
>.|TRBV7-9|TRBJ1-1|few
TGTGCCAGCAGCCCAGTGGGGCTGATGAACTCTGAAGCTTTCTTT
CASSPVGLMNSEAFF
>TRBD2|TRBV7-9|TRBJ2-2|.
TGTGCCAGCAGCTCCTTGACTAGCGGGAGTGACTTTGGCACCGGGGAGCTGTTTTTT
CASSSLTSGSDFGTGELFF
>.|TRBV6-2/TRBV6-3|TRBJ1-6|.
TGTGCCAGCAGTCACCACGAGGGGGGTTTTAATTCACCCCTCCACTTT
CASSHHEGGFNSPLHF
>TRBD2|TRBV4-3|TRBJ2-1|many
TGCGCCAGCAGCCAAGTCCCGCGGGAGTCCCACAATGAGCAGTTCTTC
CASSQVPRESHNEQFF
>TRBD1|TRBV28|TRBJ1-4|many
TGTGCCAGCAGGGGACAGGGGGAAAAACTGTTTTTT
CASRGQGEKLFF
>.|TRBV5-6|TRBJ2-2|many
TGTGCCAGCAGCGGAGAGGGACGGCCCGAGCTGTTTTTT
CASSGEGRPELFF
>TRBD2|TRBV7-2|TRBJ2-1|many
TGTGCCAGCAGCTTTCCTAGCGGCTACAATGAGCAGTTCTTC
CASSFPSGYNEQFF
>.|TRBV5-1|TRBJ2-5|many
TGCGCCAGCAGCTTGGATGGGGATCAAGAGACCCAGTACTTC
CASSLDGDQETQYF
>TRBD2|TRBV29-1|TRBJ2-3|many
TGCAGCGTTGAAGAGTGGCTAGCGGGAGTTCCGGATACGCAGTATTTT
CSVEEWLAGVPDTQYF
>.|TRBV4-1|TRBJ2-1|.
TGCGCCAGCAGCCCCATCGTTAACAATGAGCAGTTCTTC
CASSPIVNNEQFF
>.|TRBV7-9|TRBJ2-4|many
TGTGCCAGCAGCTTAGCTTACGGACAGGAGGGCTCGAACATTCAGTACTTC
CASSLAYGQEGSNIQYF
>.|TRBV7-9|TRBJ2-3|many
TGTGCCAGCAGCCCTCAGACGCTCCGAGCCCGGGATACGCAGTATTTT
CASSPQTLRARDTQYF
>.|TRBV11-2|TRBJ2-5|.
TGTGCCAGCGGCTTAGGGGCAGGGCCATATCAAGAGACCCAGTACTTC
CASGLGAGPYQETQYF
>TRBD2|TRBV7-2|TRBJ2-1|few
TGTGCCAGCAGTGACTTAGCGGGGGACAACTACAATGAGCAGTTCTTC
CASSDLAGDNYNEQFF
>TRBD2|TRBV3-1|TRBJ2-2|many
TGTGCCAGCAGCCTAAGCGGGACTTCCTACACCGGGGAGCTGTTTTTT
CASSLSGTSYTGELFF
>TRBD1|TRBV27|TRBJ1-5|.
TGTGCCAGCAGTCCCAGTCGGGGACAGAGGTATCGTCAGCCCCAGCATTTT
CASSPSRGQRYRQPQHF
>.|TRBV6-5|TRBJ2-3|many
TGTGCCAGCAGTTACTCTGCCAGTGAAGGCACAGATACGCAGTATTTT
CASSYSASEGTDTQYF
>.|TRBV7-8|TRBJ2-3|many
TGTGCCAGCAGCTTCCAGGGTCAGTATATAGATACGCAGTATTTT
CASSFQGQYIDTQYF
>TRBD2|TRBV19|TRBJ2-7|.
TGTGCCGGTAATGCTGGTGCGGGAGCGTACGAGCAGTACTTC
CAGNAGAGAYEQYF